A selection of T cell receptor beta chains follows, all from one sample in a study of cytomegalovirus exposure and HLA in healthy donors. Clones were sequenced by immunoSEQ multiplex PCR, and TCRdb holds only the in-frame ones, with some missing. The repertoire includes 200,000 to 250,000 clones, over 80% of them detected once, and around 5.6% sits in the top ten. Material: PBMCs. Every receptor here comes from a woman under 30 in good health and CMV-seronegative. The CDR3 runs from the conserved cysteine through the conserved F or W. The order of the fields is V gene, D gene, clone size, J gene, CDR3 protein, CDR3 DNA. A D gene is named only where the DNA matches it firmly. Size is stated for part of the rows, as once, few or many counts, or as a class when the clone is expanded.

TRBV25-1,TRBD1,NA,TRBJ2-7,CASSEPGTGVHEQYF,TGTGCCAGCAGTGAGCCCGGGACAGGGGTTCACGAGCAGTACTTC
TRBV7-9,NA,NA,TRBJ1-1,CASSLPPSVEAFF,TGTGCCAGCAGCTTACCCCCCTCGGTTGAAGCTTTCTTT
TRBV6-1,NA,NA,TRBJ1-1,CASSIQMTEAFF,TGTGCCAGCAGTATTCAAATGACTGAAGCTTTCTTT
TRBV6-1,NA,NA,TRBJ1-4,CASSEIGPAEKLFF,TGTGCCAGCAGTGAAATTGGGCCGGCGGAAAAACTGTTTTTT
TRBV28,NA,NA,TRBJ1-4,CASSSSAQAREKLFF,TGTGCCAGCAGCAGTTCGGCGCAGGCTCGAGAAAAACTGTTTTTT
TRBV15,NA,many,TRBJ1-1,CATSPRTANTEAFF,TGTGCCACCAGCCCCCGGACAGCGAACACTGAAGCTTTCTTT
TRBV2,TRBD2,NA,TRBJ2-7,CASTQTSGYEQYF,TGTGCCAGCACTCAGACTAGCGGCTACGAGCAGTACTTC
TRBV21-1,NA,NA,TRBJ1-2,CASSKGGYGYTF,TGTGCCAGCAGCAAAGGGGGCTATGGCTACACCTTC
TRBV11-3,NA,NA,TRBJ2-1,CASSTGTRDNEQFF,TGTGCCAGCAGCACAGGGACCAGGGACAATGAGCAGTTCTTC
TRBV30,NA,NA,TRBJ2-6,CAAGRRGNSGANVLTF,TGTGCCGCAGGCAGGAGAGGGAACTCTGGGGCCAACGTCCTGACTTTC
TRBV10-3,NA,NA,TRBJ2-7,CAIGFRGANYEQYF,TGTGCCATCGGCTTCCGGGGGGCGAACTACGAGCAGTACTTC
TRBV2,TRBD1,few,TRBJ1-5,CASRPSGQGDQPQHF,TGTGCCAGCAGACCTTCGGGACAGGGGGATCAGCCCCAGCATTTT
TRBV2,TRBD1,NA,TRBJ1-1,CATTEDRGEAFF,TGTGCCACCACTGAGGACAGGGGTGAAGCTTTCTTT
TRBV2,NA,once,TRBJ1-3,CASSRRSLSVYF,TGTGCCAGCAGCAGGCGATCTCTGAGCGTATATTTT
TRBV10-3,NA,NA,TRBJ2-7,CAISDWEGGPGEQYF,TGTGCCATCAGTGATTGGGAGGGGGGGCCGGGTGAGCAGTACTTC
TRBV5-4,TRBD2,NA,TRBJ2-1,CASSLERLARVNEQFF,TGTGCCAGCAGCTTGGAACGACTAGCGCGGGTCAATGAGCAGTTCTTC
TRBV28,NA,few,TRBJ2-1,CASSSSEWSYNEQFF,TGTGCCAGCAGTTCCTCGGAGTGGTCCTACAATGAGCAGTTCTTC
TRBV6-1,TRBD1,NA,TRBJ1-5,CASSEARGTGGYGNQPQHF,TGTGCCAGCAGTGAAGCGCGGGGTACAGGGGGCTATGGCAATCAGCCCCAGCATTTT
TRBV30,NA,NA,TRBJ1-4,CAWSMGGEKLFF,TGTGCCTGGAGCATGGGGGGGGAAAAACTGTTTTTT
TRBV9,TRBD2,NA,TRBJ2-1,CASSVLAGENEQFF,TGTGCCAGCAGCGTACTAGCGGGAGAGAATGAGCAGTTCTTC
TRBV29-1,TRBD1,NA,TRBJ1-1,CSVEALTGGAFF,TGCAGCGTTGAAGCCCTCACAGGGGGGGCTTTCTTT
TRBV19,NA,NA,TRBJ2-3,CASSRLQGTDTQYF,TGTGCCAGTAGTAGGCTCCAGGGCACAGATACGCAGTATTTT
TRBV6-1,NA,NA,TRBJ1-2,CASSEAGGAYGYTF,TGTGCCAGCAGTGAAGCCGGGGGCGCCTATGGCTACACCTTC
TRBV4-1,NA,NA,TRBJ1-5,CASSQEVGGWGQPQHF,TGCGCCAGCAGCCAAGAGGTCGGGGGATGGGGGCAGCCCCAGCATTTT
TRBV18,NA,NA,TRBJ2-5,CASSPGQGETQYF,TGTGCCAGCTCACCGGGGCAGGGGGAGACCCAGTACTTC
TRBV19,NA,NA,TRBJ1-5,CASSIDGQIFSNQPQHF,TGTGCCAGTAGTATAGATGGGCAGATCTTTAGCAATCAGCCCCAGCATTTT
TRBV11-1,NA,once,TRBJ1-1,CASSLMSQAEAFF,TGTGCCAGCAGCTTAATGAGTCAAGCTGAAGCTTTCTTT
TRBV2,TRBD1,NA,TRBJ1-6,CASSGEGQLYNSPLHF,TGTGCCAGCAGCGGGGAGGGACAGTTATATAATTCACCCCTCCACTTT
TRBV27,NA,few,TRBJ2-5,CASRLRGGVLQETQYF,TGTGCCAGCAGGTTAAGGGGGGGAGTCCTCCAAGAGACCCAGTACTTC
TRBV5-1,TRBD1,few,TRBJ2-7,CASSDRDRGINEQYF,TGCGCCAGCAGCGACCGGGACAGGGGTATAAACGAGCAGTACTTC
TRBV6-5,TRBD1,few,TRBJ1-2,CATGWGQGLYGYTF,TGTGCCACCGGGTGGGGACAGGGTCTTTATGGCTACACCTTC
TRBV6-5,NA,NA,TRBJ2-1,CASSYSQGVNEQFF,TGTGCCAGCAGTTACTCGCAGGGAGTCAATGAGCAGTTCTTC
TRBV15,NA,NA,TRBJ1-2,CATSSGVTVNYGYTF,TGTGCCACCAGCAGTGGTGTGACGGTTAACTATGGCTACACCTTC
TRBV29-1,NA,NA,TRBJ1-2,CSVGHGGYYGYTF,TGCAGCGTTGGTCACGGGGGATACTATGGCTACACCTTC
TRBV27,NA,NA,TRBJ1-1,CASRGWGNTEAFF,TGTGCCAGTCGAGGTTGGGGGAACACTGAAGCTTTCTTT
TRBV6-1,NA,NA,TRBJ1-4,CASSFRGRDEKLFF,TGTGCCAGCAGTTTCAGGGGAAGGGATGAAAAACTGTTTTTT
TRBV5-1,NA,NA,TRBJ1-3,CASSVTGVGSGNTIYF,TGCGCCAGCAGCGTGACAGGAGTGGGATCTGGAAACACCATATATTTT
TRBV7-3,NA,NA,TRBJ1-1,CASSFKGYTEAFF,TGTGCCAGCAGCTTTAAGGGATATACTGAAGCTTTCTTT
TRBV6-1,TRBD2,few,TRBJ2-7,CASSASGRPSYEQYF,TGTGCCAGCTCCGCTAGCGGGAGACCCTCCTACGAGCAGTACTTC
TRBV11-2,NA,NA,TRBJ1-4,CASSLRPNEKLFF,TGTGCCAGCAGCTTACGACCTAATGAAAAACTGTTTTTT
TRBV9,TRBD2,NA,TRBJ2-1,CASSVAPTSGNYNEQFF,TGTGCCAGCAGCGTGGCCCCAACTAGCGGGAACTACAATGAGCAGTTCTTC
TRBV30,NA,NA,TRBJ2-3,CAWNRGGVDTQYF,TGTGCCTGGAACCGTGGGGGTGTAGATACGCAGTATTTT
TRBV7-3,NA,NA,TRBJ1-1,CASSPGPEQEAFF,TGTGCCAGCAGCCCCGGGCCAGAACAGGAAGCTTTCTTT
TRBV25-1,NA,NA,TRBJ2-1,CASSGGRDAVGGKQFF,TGTGCCAGCAGTGGAGGCCGGGACGCAGTTGGGGGGAAGCAGTTCTTC
TRBV28,TRBD1,NA,TRBJ2-7,CASSFQGATYEQYF,TGTGCCAGCAGTTTCCAGGGGGCCACGTACGAGCAGTACTTC
TRBV10-2,TRBD2,NA,TRBJ2-6,CASGRAQGANVLTF,TGCGCCAGCGGGAGGGCTCAGGGGGCCAACGTCCTGACTTTC
TRBV13,TRBD1,few,TRBJ2-7,CASSFGQDGRQYF,TGTGCCAGCAGCTTTGGACAGGACGGGCGGCAGTACTTC
TRBV28,NA,NA,TRBJ1-1,CASSAEYTEAFF,TGTGCCAGCAGTGCGGAGTACACTGAAGCTTTCTTT
TRBV7-2,TRBD2,NA,TRBJ2-3,CASSLALRRGGRDTQYF,TGTGCCAGCAGCTTAGCCTTACGGCGGGGGGGCCGAGATACGCAGTATTTT
TRBV7-2,NA,NA,TRBJ2-7,CASSQAGPGEQYF,TGTGCCAGCAGCCAAGCTGGGCCCGGGGAGCAGTACTTC
TRBV5-5,NA,NA,TRBJ2-7,CASSQSSYEQYF,TGTGCCAGCAGCCAAAGCTCCTACGAGCAGTACTTC